The 5 T cell receptor beta chains presented below share a single source sample, sequenced in a study of shared clonotypes between healthy human individuals. Here immunoSEQ multiplex PCR was the method, and the copy in TCRdb shows in-frame clones only, minus some. The profile shows 200,000 to 250,000 clones, over 60% of them singletons. Sequenced: memory CD4+ T cells sorted from blood. Described subset: CD45RA-negative fraction. Source of these receptors: a man younger than 40 in good health.

This chain uses TRBV15 with TRBJ2-5, with 15 bases matching TRBD2. Losses at the gene ends were 2 bases for V and 5 bases for J; bases not matched to a gene: 6. The germline gives CDR1 LNHNV, CDR2 YYDKDF (reference sequence). The CDR3 extends over 17 amino acids. The CDR3 bases are TGTGCCACCAGCAGAAGGACTAGCGGGAGGGCCGGGGAGACCCAGTACTTC. The encoded protein is CATSRRTSGRAGETQYF.

This clone was seen just once. This chain joins TRBV6-5 and TRBJ1-2; D uncertain. This CDR3 is built from 14 residues. V was trimmed by 8 bases and J by 0 bases, leaving 13 bases between them. Germline CDR1 is MNHEY and CDR2 is SVGAGI. The CDR3 is CASARGDTNYGYTF. The CDR3 region has the DNA TGTGCCAGCGCCCGGGGAGATACTAACTATGGCTACACCTTC.

In regard to this clone: The final CDR3 position lacks the conserved phenylalanine or tryptophan, pointing to a likely read error. Because the CDR3's place on the DNA is in doubt, the DNA is left out and the CDR3 is given as listed by TCRdb. The rearrangement joins TRBV10-2 to TRBJ2-7; TRBD2, the table's D call, was not compared with the DNA. Germline lookup yields CDR1 WSHSY and CDR2 SAAADI. Inclusive of both ends, the CDR3 amounts to 10 amino acids. CDR3 residues: CARGGGRIPG.

The chain couples TRBV5-1 to TRBJ2-1; D could derive from TRBD1 or TRBD2 (5 bases each). The length of the CDR3 is 15 residues. CDR1 is SGHRS, CDR2 YFSETQ, per germline. The V end lost 0 bases, the J end lost 2 bases, and 9 bases lay between the germline ends. CDR3 residues: CASSLARGAYNEQFF. CDR3 sequence (DNA): TGCGCCAGCAGCTTGGCCCGGGGCGCCTACAATGAGCAGTTCTTC.

The genes are TRBV19 and TRBJ2-1; 9 bases are a match to TRBD2. With 6 bases clipped from V and 8 bases from J, the junction kept 8 bases outside the gene matches. The CDR3 totals 14 residues. Germline assignment: CDR1 LNHDA and CDR2 SQIVND (reference sequence). The CDR3 spells CASSLGGRGDEQFF. The CDR3 DNA reads TGTGCCAGTAGCCTTGGCGGGAGGGGCGATGAGCAGTTCTTC.